This TCR beta chain was obtained from a study of cytomegalovirus exposure and HLA in healthy donors. On the study more broadly: Within the Caucasian-associated ancestry cluster were 81% of the approximately 370 genotyped donors. Study results and limitations: With later analysis, a missense DCLRE1C variant became linked to TCR beta V- and J-gene trimming. When the data were analyzed later, several of the most significant clusters appeared to be linked to common viral pathogens. Cytomegalovirus status was reportedly diagnosed by the classifier with high sensitivity and specificity.

CDR1 is MDHEN and CDR2 is SYDVKM in the germline V gene. The CDR3 is made up of 13 amino acids. Trimming removed 7 bases at V and 3 bases at J, with 12 bases between. For this clone: As yet, its antigen is unknown.

PCR used 60 Vbeta primers and 13 Jbeta primers. The assay was immunoSEQ multiplex PCR, and TCRdb's table has in-frame clones only and misses some. This repertoire includes around 210,000 clones. This sequence was found in a girl aged 2-10 years in good health and CMV-seropositive. The chain has TRBV28 and TRBJ1-1; no clear D gene. Sequenced input: PBMCs. The CDR3 region is CASTRGSDTEAFF. Written as DNA, the CDR3 is TGTGCCAGCACCCGAGGGAGCGACACTGAAGCTTTCTTT. Variable domain in full (rest from reference TRBV28 and TRBJ1-1): DVKVTQSSRYLVKRTGEKVFLECVQDMDHENMFWYRQDPGLGLRLIYFSYDVKMKEKGDIPEGYSVSREKKERFSLILESASTNQTSMYLCASTRGSDTEAFFGQGTRLTVV.